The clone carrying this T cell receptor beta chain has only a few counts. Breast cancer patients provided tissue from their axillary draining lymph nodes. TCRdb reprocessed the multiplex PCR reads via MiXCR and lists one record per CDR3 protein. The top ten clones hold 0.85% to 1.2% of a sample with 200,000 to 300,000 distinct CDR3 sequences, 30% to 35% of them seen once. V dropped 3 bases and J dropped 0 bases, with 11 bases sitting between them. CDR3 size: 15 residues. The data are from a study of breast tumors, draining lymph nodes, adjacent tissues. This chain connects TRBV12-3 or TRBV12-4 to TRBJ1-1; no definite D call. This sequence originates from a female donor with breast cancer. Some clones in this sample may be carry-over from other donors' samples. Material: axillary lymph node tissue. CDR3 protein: CASSFYLRMNTEAFF. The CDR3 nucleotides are TGTGCCAGCAGTTTTTACTTGAGGATGAACACTGAAGCTTTCTTT.